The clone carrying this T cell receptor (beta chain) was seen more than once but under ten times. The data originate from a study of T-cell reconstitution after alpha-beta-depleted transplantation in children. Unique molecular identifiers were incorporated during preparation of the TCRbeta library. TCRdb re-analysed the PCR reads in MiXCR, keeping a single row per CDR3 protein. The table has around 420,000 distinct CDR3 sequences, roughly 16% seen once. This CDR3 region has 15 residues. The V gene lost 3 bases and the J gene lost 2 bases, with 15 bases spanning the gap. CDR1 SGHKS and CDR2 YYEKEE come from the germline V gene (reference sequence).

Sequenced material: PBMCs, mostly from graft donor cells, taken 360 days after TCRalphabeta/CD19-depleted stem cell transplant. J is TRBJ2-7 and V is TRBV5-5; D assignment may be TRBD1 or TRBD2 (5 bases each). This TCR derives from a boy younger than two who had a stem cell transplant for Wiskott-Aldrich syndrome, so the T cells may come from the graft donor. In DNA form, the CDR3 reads TGTGCCAGCAGCTCTGTGCCGGGACCACCCTACGAGCAGTACTTC. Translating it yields CASSSVPGPPYEQYF.